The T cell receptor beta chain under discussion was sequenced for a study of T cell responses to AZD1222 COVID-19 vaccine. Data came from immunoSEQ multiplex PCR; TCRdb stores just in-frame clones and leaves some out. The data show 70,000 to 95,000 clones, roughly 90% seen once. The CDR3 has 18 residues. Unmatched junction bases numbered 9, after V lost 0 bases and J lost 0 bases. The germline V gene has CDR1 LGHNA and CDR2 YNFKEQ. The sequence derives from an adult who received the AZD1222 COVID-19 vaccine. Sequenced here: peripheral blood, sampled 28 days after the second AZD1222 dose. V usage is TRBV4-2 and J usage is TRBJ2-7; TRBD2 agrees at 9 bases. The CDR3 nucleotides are TGTGCCAGCAGCCAAGATTGGGGGACTAGCATGGGCTCCTACGAGCAGTACTTC. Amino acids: CASSQDWGTSMGSYEQYF.